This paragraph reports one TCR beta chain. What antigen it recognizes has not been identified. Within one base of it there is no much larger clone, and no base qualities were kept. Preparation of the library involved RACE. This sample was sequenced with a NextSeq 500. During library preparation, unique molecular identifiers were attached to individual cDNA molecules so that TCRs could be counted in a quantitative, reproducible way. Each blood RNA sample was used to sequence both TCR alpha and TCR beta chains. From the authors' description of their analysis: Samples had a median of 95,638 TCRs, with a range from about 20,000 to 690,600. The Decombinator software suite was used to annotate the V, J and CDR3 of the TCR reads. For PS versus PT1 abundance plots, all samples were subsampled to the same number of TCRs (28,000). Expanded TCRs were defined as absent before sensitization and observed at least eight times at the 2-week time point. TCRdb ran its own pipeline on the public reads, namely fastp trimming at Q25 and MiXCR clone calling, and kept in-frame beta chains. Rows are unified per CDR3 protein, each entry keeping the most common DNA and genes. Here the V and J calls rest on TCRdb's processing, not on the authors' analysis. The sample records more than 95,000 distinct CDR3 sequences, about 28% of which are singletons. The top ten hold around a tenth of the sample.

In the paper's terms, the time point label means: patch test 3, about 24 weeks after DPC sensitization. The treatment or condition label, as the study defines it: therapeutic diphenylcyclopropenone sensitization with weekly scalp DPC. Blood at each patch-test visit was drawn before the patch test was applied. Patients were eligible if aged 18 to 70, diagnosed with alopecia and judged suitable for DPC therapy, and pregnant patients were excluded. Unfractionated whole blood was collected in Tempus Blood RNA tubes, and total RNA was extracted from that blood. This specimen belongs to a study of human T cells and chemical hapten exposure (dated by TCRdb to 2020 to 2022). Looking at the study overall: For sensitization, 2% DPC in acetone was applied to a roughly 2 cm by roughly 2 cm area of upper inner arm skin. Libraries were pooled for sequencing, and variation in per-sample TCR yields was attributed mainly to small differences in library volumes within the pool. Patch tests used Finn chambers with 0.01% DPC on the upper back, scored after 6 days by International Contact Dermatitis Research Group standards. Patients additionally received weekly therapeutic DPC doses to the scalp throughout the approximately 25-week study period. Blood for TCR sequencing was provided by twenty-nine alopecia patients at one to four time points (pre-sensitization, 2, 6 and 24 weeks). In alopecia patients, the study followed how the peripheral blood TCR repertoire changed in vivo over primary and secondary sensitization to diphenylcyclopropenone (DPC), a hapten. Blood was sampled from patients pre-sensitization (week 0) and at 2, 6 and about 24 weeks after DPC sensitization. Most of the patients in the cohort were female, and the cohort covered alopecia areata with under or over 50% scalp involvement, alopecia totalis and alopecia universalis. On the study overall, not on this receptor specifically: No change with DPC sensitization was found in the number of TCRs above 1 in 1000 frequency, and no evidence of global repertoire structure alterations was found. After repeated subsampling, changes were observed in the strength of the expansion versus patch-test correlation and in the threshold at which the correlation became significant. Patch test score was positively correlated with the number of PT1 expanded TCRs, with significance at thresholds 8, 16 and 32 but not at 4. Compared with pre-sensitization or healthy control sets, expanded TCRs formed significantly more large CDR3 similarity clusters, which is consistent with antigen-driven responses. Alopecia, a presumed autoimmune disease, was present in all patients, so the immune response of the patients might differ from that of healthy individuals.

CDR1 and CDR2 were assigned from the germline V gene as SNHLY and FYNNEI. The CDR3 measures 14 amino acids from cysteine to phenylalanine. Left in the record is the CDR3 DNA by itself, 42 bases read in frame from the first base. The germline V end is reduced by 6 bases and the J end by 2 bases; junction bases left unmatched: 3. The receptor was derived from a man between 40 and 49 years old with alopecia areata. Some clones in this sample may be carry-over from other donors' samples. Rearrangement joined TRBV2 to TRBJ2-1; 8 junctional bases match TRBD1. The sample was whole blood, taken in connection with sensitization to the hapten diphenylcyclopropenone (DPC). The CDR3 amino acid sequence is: CASRTGETYNEQFF. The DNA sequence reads TGTGCCAGCAGGACAGGGGAGACCTACAATGAGCAGTTCTTC.